Listed here are 17 T cell receptor beta chains from one sample, sequenced in a study of blood T cell repertoires in COVID-19. Produced via immunoSEQ multiplex PCR; TCRdb's table is partial and in-frame only. The sample includes 120,000 or so clones, over 75% seen only once; the top ten take roughly 17%. Sample: peripheral blood. The receptor set was obtained from an elderly woman with active or convalescent COVID-19.

The gene calls are TRBV19 and TRBJ2-5; D remains unclear. Between the trimmed V and J ends, which lost 3 bases and 2 bases, there was a span of 10 bases. The germline gives CDR1 LNHDA, CDR2 SQIVND (reference sequence). The CDR3 is 14 residues long. In DNA form, the CDR3 reads TGTGCCAGTAGTATTACTTGGCGGCAAGAGACCCAGTACTTC. It specifies CASSITWRQETQYF. Full variable domain (rest looked up from reference TRBV19 and TRBJ2-5): DGGITQSPKYLFRKEGQNVTLSCEQNLNHDAMYWYRQDPGQGLRLIYYSQIVNDFQKGDIAEGYSVSREKKESFPLTVTSAQKNPTAFYLCASSITWRQETQYFGPGTRLLVL.

This clone was recorded once. The CDR3 nucleotides read TGCGCCAGCAGCTTCTCCCAGGGCGAGCAGTACTTC. This gives the protein CASSFSQGEQYF. This sequence joins TRBV5-1 and TRBJ2-7, with a possible D match to TRBD1 (5 bases). CDR1 is SGHRS, CDR2 YFSETQ, per germline. The CDR3 runs 12 residues. V was cut by 2 bases and J by 6 bases, with 9 bases left in between.

The chain recombines TRBV29-1 with TRBJ2-7; D is perhaps TRBD1 (6 bases). Trimming cost V 4 bases and J 2 bases, with 15 bases left between them. The CDR3 spans 14 residues. Germline V lookup: CDR1 SQVTM, CDR2 ANQGSEA. The CDR3 sequence is CSVVQGRRPYEQYF. The DNA for the CDR3 is TGCAGCGTTGTACAGGGACGGCGACCCTACGAGCAGTACTTC.

This clone has just a few counts. The chain combines TRBV19 with TRBJ1-6, with D unresolved. This CDR3 has 13 amino acids. The germline V and J ends were trimmed by 2 bases and 10 bases, with 9 bases remaining between them. CDR1 LNHDA and CDR2 SQIVND come from the germline V gene (reference sequence). The CDR3 DNA reads TGTGCCAGTAGTATACGAGGAGGGTCACCCCTCCACTTT. Protein: CASSIRGGSPLHF. Combining the CDR3 with reference TRBV19 and TRBJ1-6 gives the whole variable domain DGGITQSPKYLFRKEGQNVTLSCEQNLNHDAMYWYRQDPGQGLRLIYYSQIVNDFQKGDIAEGYSVSREKKESFPLTVTSAQKNPTAFYLCASSIRGGSPLHFGNGTRLTVT.

J is TRBJ2-3 and V is TRBV19; a weak D match, TRBD2 (6 bases). The germline V gene has CDR1 LNHDA and CDR2 SQIVND (reference sequence). The CDR3 contains 16 residues. With 5 bases removed from V and 0 bases from J, the gap between germline ends came to 15 bases. CDR3 bases: TGTGCCAGTAGTCCTACAACGGGAGCTAGCACAGATACGCAGTATTTT. It translates to CASSPTTGASTDTQYF.

The gene calls are TRBV19 and TRBJ1-5; possibly TRBD1 for D (5 bases). CDR3 length: 16 residues. V lost 6 bases and J lost 1, with 16 bases in between. In germline, CDR1 is LNHDA, CDR2 SQIVND (reference sequence). Here the CDR3 reads CASRKGGAQSNQPQHF. CDR3 bases: TGTGCCAGTAGAAAAGGAGGGGCTCAAAGCAATCAGCCCCAGCATTTT. The complete variable domain, with remaining parts taken from reference TRBV19 and TRBJ1-5, reads DGGITQSPKYLFRKEGQNVTLSCEQNLNHDAMYWYRQDPGQGLRLIYYSQIVNDFQKGDIAEGYSVSREKKESFPLTVTSAQKNPTAFYLCASRKGGAQSNQPQHFGDGTRLSIL.

This chain connects TRBV2 to TRBJ1-5; D is ambiguous. CDR1 is SNHLY, CDR2 FYNNEI, per germline. V was clipped by 4 bases and J by 4 bases, with 14 bases between them. The CDR3 runs to 15 residues. CDR3 nucleotide sequence: TGTGCCAGCAGTGCAATGGGGAGGGATAATCAGCCCCAGCATTTT. Its protein product is CASSAMGRDNQPQHF.

The chain uses TRBV29-1 and TRBJ2-3; no definite D call. The germline V and J ends were trimmed by 3 bases and 6 bases, with 10 bases remaining between them. Germline CDR1 reads SQVTM; CDR2 reads ANQGSEA. The CDR3 contains 12 residues. CDR3 protein: CSVEASRDTQYF. Here the CDR3 DNA reads TGCAGCGTTGAGGCTAGTCGGGATACGCAGTATTTT.

The rearrangement links TRBV5-1 to TRBJ1-2, with D perhaps matching TRBD1 (5 bases). V dropped 4 bases and J dropped 0 bases, with 13 bases sitting between them. The CDR3 is 15 residues long. Looked up from germline, CDR1 is SGHRS and CDR2 is YFSETQ. The CDR3, as DNA: TGCGCCAGCAGCGGAACAGGAATGTCTAACTATGGCTACACCTTC. Translated: CASSGTGMSNYGYTF.

This clone was detected a few times. The chain employs TRBV7-3 and TRBJ2-2; D is ambiguous. With 8 bases removed from V and 1 base from J, the gap between germline ends came to 8 bases. Germline assignment: CDR1 SGHTA and CDR2 FQGTGA. This CDR3 has 13 residues. CDR3 amino acids: CASSERNTGELFF. The DNA for the CDR3 is TGTGCCAGCTCCGAGAGGAACACCGGGGAGCTGTTTTTT.

In this sample, this clone turned up once. V usage is TRBV9 and J usage is TRBJ1-5, with TRBD1 matching 9 bases. Germline-derived CDR1 and CDR2 are SGDLS and YYNGEE. The V segment lost 7 bases and the J segment 0 bases; nucleotides outside the gene matches: 5. The CDR3 runs to 15 residues. The CDR3 sequence is CASGQGPYSNQPQHF. Here the CDR3 DNA reads TGTGCCAGCGGACAGGGGCCGTATAGCAATCAGCCCCAGCATTTT. The entire variable domain, with the rest obtained from reference TRBV9 and TRBJ1-5, is as follows: DSGVTQTPKHLITATGQRVTLRCSPRSGDLSVYWYQQSLDQGLQFLIQYYNGEERAKGNILERFSAQQFPDLHSELNLSSLELGDSALYFCASGQGPYSNQPQHFGDGTRLSIL.

This chain links TRBV4-1 with TRBJ1-2; 7 positions agree with TRBD1. The CDR3 length is 16 residues. The V segment lost 2 bases and the J segment 0 bases; nucleotides outside the gene matches: 6. Germline V gene data show CDR1 as MGHRA and CDR2 as YSYEKL. CDR3 nucleotides: TGCGCCAGCAGCCAAAGTCAGGGGGGAACTAACTATGGCTACACCTTC. It is translated as CASSQSQGGTNYGYTF.

J is TRBJ2-7 and V is TRBV3-1 (or the pseudogene TRBV3-2); 10 bases match TRBD1. The CDR3 covers 14 residues. Losses at the gene ends were 4 bases for V and 5 bases for J; bases not matched to a gene: 5. Germline V CDR1 and CDR2: LGHDT, YNNKEL (reference sequence). This CDR3 is CASSPRQGANEQYF. DNA for the CDR3: TGTGCCAGCAGCCCCCGACAGGGGGCAAACGAGCAGTACTTC.

This chain uses TRBV7-9 with TRBJ2-1; D may be TRBD1 (5 bases). CDR1 and CDR2 (germline): SEHNR, FQNEAQ (reference sequence). The CDR3 contains 15 residues. V was cut by 2 bases and J by 0 bases, with 8 bases left in between. CDR3 region: CASSLQGSSYNEQFF. CDR3 nucleotides: TGTGCCAGCAGCTTACAGGGAAGCTCCTACAATGAGCAGTTCTTC.

V gene TRBV4-3 combines with J gene TRBJ1-3, with a weak D call TRBD1 (5 bases). Germline assignment: CDR1 LGHNA and CDR2 YSLEER. Trimming stripped 3 bases from V and 2 bases from J, with 11 bases between. There are 15 residues in the CDR3. CDR3 amino acids: CASSQGGSPGNTIYF. DNA of the CDR3: TGCGCCAGCAGCCAGGGGGGGTCCCCTGGAAACACCATATATTTT.

The chain recombines TRBV5-1 with TRBJ1-1; possible D gene TRBD1, 6 bases. The ends were cut back, 0 bases at V and 1 base at J, with 10 bases in the middle. Germline V gene lookup returns CDR1 SGHRS and CDR2 YFSETQ. CDR3 length: 15 residues. CDR3 loop: CASSLVWGQNTEAFF. The CDR3 DNA follows: TGCGCCAGCAGCTTGGTCTGGGGGCAGAACACTGAAGCTTTCTTT. Full variable domain (remainder filled in from reference TRBV5-1 and TRBJ1-1): KAGVTQTPRYLIKTRGQQVTLSCSPISGHRSVSWYQQTPGQGLQFLFEYFSETQRNKGNFPGRFSGRQFSNSRSEMNVSTLELGDSALYLCASSLVWGQNTEAFFGQGTRLTVV.

The rearrangement joins TRBV29-1 to TRBJ1-2, with D possibly being TRBD1 (5 bases). The germline V and J ends were trimmed by 3 bases and 8 bases, with 16 bases remaining between them. Germline CDR1 is SQVTM and CDR2 is ANQGSEA. The CDR3 is made up of 13 amino acids. This CDR3 reads CSVEGRGRGGYTF. CDR3 DNA sequence: TGCAGCGTTGAGGGCAGAGGGAGGGGCGGCTACACCTTC.